Listed below are T cell receptor beta chains from one sample, sequenced in a study of CD8 T cell repertoires and HIV-1 epitope variants. No antigens are known for them. Assay used: immunoSEQ multiplex PCR; TCRdb lists only in-frame clones, some missing. The table includes roughly 5,600 clones, approximately 68% detected once. Sequenced input: cultured CD8+ T cells derived from PBMCs. These receptor sequences come from a male donor with HIV. The CDR3 runs from the conserved cysteine through the conserved F or W. Each record gives: V gene, J gene, clone size, D gene, CDR3 protein, CDR3 DNA. A D gene is named only where the DNA matches it firmly. Size tells how often a clone was seen (once, few, many) or the class of an expanded clone, and some rows leave it out.

V gene: TRBV4-3; J gene: TRBJ1-1; clone size: .; D gene: .; CDR3 protein: CASSQGGRNTEAFF; CDR3 DNA: TGCGCCAGCAGCCAAGGAGGAAGGAACACTGAAGCTTTCTTT
V gene: TRBV9; J gene: TRBJ2-5; clone size: .; D gene: TRBD1; CDR3 protein: CASSVEGRGLAETQYF; CDR3 DNA: TGTGCCAGCAGCGTAGAGGGCAGGGGGCTCGCAGAGACCCAGTACTTC
V gene: TRBV4-2; J gene: TRBJ2-2; clone size: once; D gene: TRBD2; CDR3 protein: CASSRDPLGSGGAGELFF; CDR3 DNA: TGTGCCAGCAGCCGAGACCCGTTGGGTAGCGGGGGTGCCGGGGAGCTGTTTTTT
V gene: TRBV25-1; J gene: TRBJ2-3; clone size: .; D gene: .; CDR3 protein: CASSGPRDTQYF; CDR3 DNA: TGTGCCAGCAGTGGGCCTAGAGATACGCAGTATTTT
V gene: TRBV6-1; J gene: TRBJ2-5; clone size: .; D gene: TRBD2; CDR3 protein: CASFRGGSAQYF; CDR3 DNA: TGTGCCAGCTTTAGGGGAGGGTCGGCCCAGTACTTC
V gene: TRBV18; J gene: TRBJ2-7; clone size: .; D gene: TRBD2; CDR3 protein: CASSPGTSGYEQYF; CDR3 DNA: TGTGCCAGCTCACCCGGGACTAGCGGTTACGAGCAGTACTTC
V gene: TRBV6-5; J gene: TRBJ2-3; clone size: .; D gene: TRBD1; CDR3 protein: CASRDRGREDTQYF; CDR3 DNA: TGTGCCAGCAGGGACAGGGGGCGCGAGGATACGCAGTATTTT
V gene: TRBV7-9; J gene: TRBJ2-3; clone size: .; D gene: TRBD1; CDR3 protein: CASSSDRGPSTDTQYF; CDR3 DNA: TGTGCCAGCAGCTCGGACAGGGGGCCAAGCACAGATACGCAGTATTTT
V gene: TRBV6-1; J gene: TRBJ2-7; clone size: .; D gene: .; CDR3 protein: CASSEWFGYEQYF; CDR3 DNA: TGTGCCAGCAGTGAGTGGTTTGGGTACGAGCAGTACTTC
V gene: TRBV5-1; J gene: TRBJ2-7; clone size: .; D gene: TRBD2; CDR3 protein: CASSPLGTSSYEQYF; CDR3 DNA: TGCGCCAGCAGCCCTCTAGGGACTAGCTCCTACGAGCAGTACTTC
V gene: TRBV25-1; J gene: TRBJ2-5; clone size: .; D gene: .; CDR3 protein: CASSGFQETQYF; CDR3 DNA: TGTGCCAGCAGTGGATTTCAAGAGACCCAGTACTTC
V gene: TRBV7-9; J gene: TRBJ2-3; clone size: .; D gene: .; CDR3 protein: CASSLEQGWEDTQYF; CDR3 DNA: TGTGCCAGCAGCTTAGAACAGGGTTGGGAAGATACGCAGTATTTT
V gene: TRBV7-8; J gene: TRBJ2-7; clone size: once; D gene: TRBD2; CDR3 protein: CASTVLAGDYEQYF; CDR3 DNA: TGTGCCAGCACCGTACTAGCGGGAGACTACGAGCAGTACTTC
V gene: TRBV9; J gene: TRBJ2-5; clone size: .; D gene: TRBD2; CDR3 protein: CASSPAGGRETQYF; CDR3 DNA: TGTGCCAGCAGCCCGGCGGGGGGGCGGGAGACCCAGTACTTC
V gene: TRBV27; J gene: TRBJ1-1; clone size: .; D gene: .; CDR3 protein: CASSLSGVATEAFF; CDR3 DNA: TGTGCCAGCAGTTTATCCGGTGTCGCCACTGAAGCTTTCTTT
V gene: TRBV5-6; J gene: TRBJ2-7; clone size: .; D gene: .; CDR3 protein: CASSLAGSAYEQYF; CDR3 DNA: TGTGCCAGCAGCTTGGCCGGCAGCGCCTACGAGCAGTACTTC
V gene: TRBV14; J gene: TRBJ1-2; clone size: .; D gene: .; CDR3 protein: CASSPRPTGSVGYTF; CDR3 DNA: TGTGCCAGCAGCCCCCGACCGACAGGTTCGGTTGGCTACACCTTC
V gene: TRBV7-8; J gene: TRBJ2-1; clone size: .; D gene: TRBD2; CDR3 protein: CASSVRDSYRLAGGNNEQFF; CDR3 DNA: TGTGCCAGCAGCGTACGGGACAGCTACCGACTAGCGGGGGGTAACAATGAGCAGTTCTTC
V gene: TRBV2; J gene: TRBJ2-3; clone size: .; D gene: .; CDR3 protein: CATEGWRTDTQYF; CDR3 DNA: TGTGCCACCGAGGGGTGGCGCACAGATACGCAGTATTTT
V gene: TRBV4-3; J gene: TRBJ1-5; clone size: .; D gene: .; CDR3 protein: CASSQEVGLQPQHF; CDR3 DNA: TGCGCCAGCAGCCAAGAGGTAGGTCTGCAGCCCCAGCATTTT
V gene: TRBV7-9; J gene: TRBJ1-4; clone size: .; D gene: .; CDR3 protein: CAIPLVGEKLFF; CDR3 DNA: TGTGCCATCCCGTTGGTAGGTGAAAAACTGTTTTTT
V gene: TRBV28; J gene: TRBJ1-2; clone size: .; D gene: TRBD1; CDR3 protein: CASSLGQGTNYGYTF; CDR3 DNA: TGTGCCAGCAGTTTAGGACAGGGGACTAACTATGGCTACACCTTC
V gene: TRBV7-2; J gene: TRBJ2-7; clone size: .; D gene: .; CDR3 protein: CASSLSGGDDEQYF; CDR3 DNA: TGTGCCAGCAGCTTATCCGGGGGCGATGACGAGCAGTACTTC
V gene: TRBV7-2; J gene: TRBJ2-5; clone size: .; D gene: TRBD1; CDR3 protein: CASSQIGTENQETQYF; CDR3 DNA: TGTGCCAGCAGCCAGATCGGGACAGAAAATCAAGAGACCCAGTACTTC
V gene: TRBV5-6; J gene: TRBJ2-3; clone size: .; D gene: .; CDR3 protein: CASSRRIGWGPFEDTQYF; CDR3 DNA: TGTGCCAGCAGCCGGCGAATAGGGTGGGGACCATTCGAAGATACGCAGTATTTT
V gene: TRBV30; J gene: TRBJ2-6; clone size: .; D gene: .; CDR3 protein: CAWSVQGGLGANVLTF; CDR3 DNA: TGTGCCTGGAGTGTACAAGGAGGGCTGGGGGCCAACGTCCTGACTTTC
V gene: TRBV15; J gene: TRBJ2-6; clone size: .; D gene: .; CDR3 protein: CATRTGLGANVLTF; CDR3 DNA: TGTGCCACAAGAACGGGGCTCGGGGCCAACGTCCTGACTTTC
V gene: TRBV18; J gene: TRBJ2-1; clone size: once; D gene: TRBD2; CDR3 protein: CASSQLWKLGLAPNNEQFF; CDR3 DNA: TGTGCCAGCTCACAGCTTTGGAAACTGGGACTAGCCCCCAACAATGAGCAGTTCTTC
V gene: TRBV11-3; J gene: TRBJ2-2; clone size: .; D gene: .; CDR3 protein: CASSFISATNTGELFF; CDR3 DNA: TGTGCCAGCAGCTTCATCTCGGCAACGAACACCGGGGAGCTGTTTTTT
V gene: TRBV5-4; J gene: TRBJ2-5; clone size: few; D gene: .; CDR3 protein: CASWDTQETQYF; CDR3 DNA: TGTGCCAGTTGGGACACACAAGAGACCCAGTACTTC
V gene: TRBV29-1; J gene: TRBJ2-1; clone size: few; D gene: .; CDR3 protein: CSVEPDPGNEQFF; CDR3 DNA: TGCAGCGTTGAACCGGACCCTGGCAATGAGCAGTTCTTC
V gene: TRBV5-4; J gene: TRBJ1-1; clone size: .; D gene: TRBD1; CDR3 protein: CASSLSGTGNTEAFF; CDR3 DNA: TGTGCCAGCAGCTTGAGTGGGACAGGGAACACTGAAGCTTTCTTT
V gene: TRBV4-3; J gene: TRBJ2-7; clone size: .; D gene: TRBD2; CDR3 protein: CASSQDRASGSHEQYF; CDR3 DNA: TGCGCCAGCAGCCAAGATCGAGCTAGCGGGTCCCACGAGCAGTACTTC
V gene: TRBV25-1; J gene: TRBJ2-3; clone size: .; D gene: .; CDR3 protein: CASSEWGRASTDTQYF; CDR3 DNA: TGTGCCAGCAGTGAATGGGGCAGGGCTTCCACAGATACGCAGTATTTT
V gene: TRBV4-1; J gene: TRBJ2-1; clone size: .; D gene: .; CDR3 protein: CASSQDLGNEQFF; CDR3 DNA: TGCGCCAGCAGCCAAGATTTAGGCAATGAGCAGTTCTTC
V gene: TRBV4-2; J gene: TRBJ2-7; clone size: few; D gene: .; CDR3 protein: CASSQVPGEQYF; CDR3 DNA: TGTGCCAGCAGCCAAGTGCCGGGAGAGCAGTACTTC
V gene: TRBV19; J gene: TRBJ2-3; clone size: once; D gene: TRBD2; CDR3 protein: CASNWGLDTDTQYF; CDR3 DNA: TGTGCCAGTAACTGGGGACTAGACACAGATACGCAGTATTTT
V gene: TRBV5-1; J gene: TRBJ2-5; clone size: few; D gene: .; CDR3 protein: CASSLAGQQETQYF; CDR3 DNA: TGCGCCAGCAGCTTGGCCGGACAGCAAGAGACCCAGTACTTC
V gene: TRBV30; J gene: TRBJ1-6; clone size: .; D gene: .; CDR3 protein: CAWRGQSNNSPLHF; CDR3 DNA: TGTGCCTGGAGGGGTCAGTCAAACAATTCACCCCTCCACTTT
V gene: TRBV28; J gene: TRBJ1-5; clone size: .; D gene: TRBD1; CDR3 protein: CASSLTGGSNQPQHF; CDR3 DNA: TGTGCCAGCAGTCTGACAGGGGGCAGTAATCAGCCCCAGCATTTT
V gene: TRBV7-8; J gene: TRBJ2-7; clone size: .; D gene: .; CDR3 protein: CASSPRAGHYEQYF; CDR3 DNA: TGTGCCAGCAGCCCAAGGGCGGGGCACTACGAGCAGTACTTC
V gene: TRBV7-6; J gene: TRBJ2-1; clone size: .; D gene: .; CDR3 protein: CASSPEGPYNEQFF; CDR3 DNA: TGTGCCAGCAGCCCTGAGGGCCCCTACAATGAGCAGTTCTTC
V gene: TRBV28; J gene: TRBJ1-4; clone size: few; D gene: .; CDR3 protein: CASSSNIEKLFF; CDR3 DNA: TGTGCCAGCAGTTCAAATATTGAAAAACTGTTTTTT
V gene: TRBV27; J gene: TRBJ2-2; clone size: few; D gene: TRBD2; CDR3 protein: CASEPSGRTGELFF; CDR3 DNA: TGTGCCAGTGAGCCTAGCGGGAGAACCGGGGAGCTGTTTTTT
V gene: TRBV4-2; J gene: TRBJ1-6; clone size: .; D gene: .; CDR3 protein: CASSQVSGNNSPLHF; CDR3 DNA: TGTGCCAGCAGCCAAGTTTCTGGAAATAATTCACCCCTCCACTTT
V gene: TRBV9; J gene: TRBJ1-2; clone size: .; D gene: .; CDR3 protein: CASSVSQGYYTF; CDR3 DNA: TGTGCCAGCAGCGTGTCGCAGGGCTACTACACCTTC
V gene: TRBV10-3; J gene: TRBJ2-5; clone size: .; D gene: TRBD1; CDR3 protein: CAISDPGQGAGETQYF; CDR3 DNA: TGTGCCATCAGTGACCCCGGACAGGGGGCCGGGGAGACCCAGTACTTC
V gene: TRBV11-2; J gene: TRBJ2-1; clone size: .; D gene: TRBD1; CDR3 protein: CASSLDRRDRANEQFF; CDR3 DNA: TGTGCCAGCAGCTTAGATCGGCGGGACAGGGCGAATGAGCAGTTCTTC
V gene: TRBV15; J gene: TRBJ1-1; clone size: .; D gene: .; CDR3 protein: CATSRPHQGGITEAFF; CDR3 DNA: TGTGCCACCAGCAGACCCCATCAAGGGGGGATAACTGAAGCTTTCTTT
V gene: TRBV5-6; J gene: TRBJ1-2; clone size: .; D gene: TRBD1; CDR3 protein: CASSPQGYGYTF; CDR3 DNA: TGTGCCAGCAGCCCACAGGGGTATGGCTACACCTTC
V gene: TRBV5-6; J gene: TRBJ1-2; clone size: large; D gene: .; CDR3 protein: CASSPWPVELDYGYTF; CDR3 DNA: TGTGCCAGCAGCCCTTGGCCGGTAGAATTGGACTATGGCTACACCTTC
V gene: TRBV7-3; J gene: TRBJ2-5; clone size: .; D gene: .; CDR3 protein: CASSQDSQETQYF; CDR3 DNA: TGTGCCAGCAGCCAAGACAGCCAAGAGACCCAGTACTTC
V gene: TRBV4-3; J gene: TRBJ2-1; clone size: .; D gene: TRBD2; CDR3 protein: CASSQATSARYNEQFF; CDR3 DNA: TGCGCCAGCAGCCAGGCGACTAGCGCCAGATACAATGAGCAGTTCTTC
V gene: TRBV19; J gene: TRBJ2-2; clone size: .; D gene: .; CDR3 protein: CASSSFEGSTGELFF; CDR3 DNA: TGTGCCAGTAGTAGTTTTGAGGGTTCAACCGGGGAGCTGTTTTTT
V gene: TRBV18; J gene: TRBJ2-1; clone size: once; D gene: .; CDR3 protein: CASSLGESNEQFF; CDR3 DNA: TGTGCCAGCTCACTTGGGGAGTCCAATGAGCAGTTCTTC
V gene: TRBV6-5; J gene: TRBJ2-7; clone size: .; D gene: .; CDR3 protein: CASSYSQGYEQYF; CDR3 DNA: TGTGCCAGCAGTTACTCGCAGGGCTACGAGCAGTACTTC
V gene: TRBV7-8; J gene: TRBJ2-7; clone size: .; D gene: TRBD1; CDR3 protein: CASSLKQGFHEQYF; CDR3 DNA: TGTGCCAGCAGCTTAAAACAGGGGTTCCACGAGCAGTACTTC
V gene: TRBV27; J gene: TRBJ2-3; clone size: .; D gene: TRBD2; CDR3 protein: CASSLSGGADTQYF; CDR3 DNA: TGTGCCAGCAGCCTCAGCGGGGGGGCAGATACGCAGTATTTT
V gene: TRBV6-5; J gene: TRBJ2-7; clone size: few; D gene: .; CDR3 protein: CASSYSGGSYEQYF; CDR3 DNA: TGTGCCAGCAGTTACTCTGGCGGGTCCTACGAGCAGTACTTC
V gene: TRBV19; J gene: TRBJ2-1; clone size: .; D gene: .; CDR3 protein: CASSIVQGGEQFF; CDR3 DNA: TGTGCCAGTAGTATAGTTCAGGGCGGTGAGCAGTTCTTC